Below, one T cell receptor beta chain is given with its context. Its specific antigen is unknown. No qualities accompany the bases; no much larger clone lies one base away. The time point label here, explained by the study, means: baseline before first vaccination. Vaccinee samples came from UK trials COV001 and COV002, including a single-blind randomized controlled phase 2/3 trial of AZD1222 (ChAdOx1 nCoV-19) in healthy adults. For TCRbeta chain sequencing, PBMC samples were collected from trial participants at day 0 and at day 28 after the second dose. The CDR3 runs 15 amino acids, cysteine and phenylalanine included. Here the CDR3 DNA is all that survives: 45 bases in frame from base 1. As encoded in the germline V gene, CDR1 is SGDLS while CDR2 is YYNGEE. V and J are truncated by 3 bases and 0 bases respectively, leaving an intervening sequence of 13 bases. This sample is drawn from a study of T cell responses to AZD1222 COVID-19 vaccine (dated by TCRdb to the early 2020s). A note on the overall study: AZD1222 recipients given second doses at about 4 weeks or at about 12 weeks were pooled, since spike-specific TCR depth and breadth were not found to differ between the two schedules. A total of more than 230 trial participants underwent TCR sequencing, of whom some 210 received two doses of AZD1222 and some 26 received two doses of the MenACWY control vaccine. Trial participants were enrolled by age into 18-55, 56-69 and 70-plus year subgroups, with roughly 150, 30 and 60 TCR-sequenced participants respectively.

Paper-wide results and their limitations: A significant rise in spike-specific TCR breadth and depth was observed after two AZD1222 doses relative to day 0 and relative to MenACWY recipients. Conclusions about previously exposed vaccinees are limited because only a handful of AZD1222 recipients were SARS-CoV-2 seropositive at baseline. The 56-69-year group was small, and its depth increase did not reach significance, likely because of low power. Participants were mostly white British and included more females than males, and it was suggested by the authors that clonal diversity may have been underestimated. Reportedly, close to half of the unique spike-specific TCRs recognized epitopes lying outside the regions that are mutated in the B.1.351 and B.1.1.7 variants. The whole spike protein was spanned by vaccine-associated CD4 TCRs, and dominant responses were seen in regions 160-218 and 743-854. Because no samples from the day 14 peak response were available, repertoires could be characterized only after the peak T cell response.

The CDR3 regions of human TCRbeta chains were subjected to immunosequencing. In the authors' own workflow: TCRs in the repertoires were compared against a reference library of SARS-CoV-2-specific TCRs that had been generated with the MIRA antigen-specificity platform. Breadth was defined as the fraction of unique TCRs that were SARS-CoV-2-associated. Depth was defined as the fraction of total T cells that were SARS-CoV-2-associated. Using the MIRA data, each spike-specific TCR was assigned both to the spike region to which the TCR was reactive and to a CD4 or CD8 class. Log10-transformed breadth and depth values were compared by one-way ANOVA with Sidak's multiple comparisons tests. Sourced from immuneACCESS, this table was stored by TCRdb with only in-frame sequences that have V and J called. A share of the clones is absent; for the studies checked, an unresolved V gene accounts for under half, and the remainder has no known explanation. For V, J and clone size, that table is used; D and trimming come from the DNA. This sample comprises some 180,000 clones, 88% of them detected only once. Approximately 0.5% of the sample is held by the ten biggest clonotypes.

This TCR was sampled from an adult in good health. The receptor chain draws on TRBV9 and TRBJ2-7; possibly the D gene is TRBD1, per 6 matching bases. The input for sequencing was peripheral blood, taken on day 0 of AZD1222 vaccination. The CDR3 here reads CASSDTGTSSYEQYF. The DNA sequence is TGTGCCAGCAGCGATACCGGGACAAGCTCCTACGAGCAGTACTTC.